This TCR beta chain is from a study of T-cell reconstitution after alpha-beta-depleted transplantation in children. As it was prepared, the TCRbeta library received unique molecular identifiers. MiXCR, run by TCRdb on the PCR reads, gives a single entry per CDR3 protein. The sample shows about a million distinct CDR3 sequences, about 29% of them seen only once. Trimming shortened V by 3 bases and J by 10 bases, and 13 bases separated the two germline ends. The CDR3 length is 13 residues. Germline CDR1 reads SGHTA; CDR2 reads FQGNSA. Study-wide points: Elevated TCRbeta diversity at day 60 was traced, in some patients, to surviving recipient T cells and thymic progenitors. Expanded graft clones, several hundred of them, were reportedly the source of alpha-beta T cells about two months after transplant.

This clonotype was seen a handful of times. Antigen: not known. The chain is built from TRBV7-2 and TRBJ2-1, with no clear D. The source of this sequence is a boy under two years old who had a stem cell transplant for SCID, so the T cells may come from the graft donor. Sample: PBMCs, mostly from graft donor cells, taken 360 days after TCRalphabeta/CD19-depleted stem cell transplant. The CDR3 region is CASSFSLPGEQFF. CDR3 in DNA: TGTGCCAGCAGCTTTTCTCTTCCTGGGGAGCAGTTCTTC.